This T cell receptor beta chain derives from a study of blood T cell repertoires in COVID-19 (TCRdb year 2020). About the study as a whole: Samples from collaborators originated in the United States, Italy and Spain and spanned both the acute and convalescent phases of COVID-19. Where available, HLA class I and class II types were obtained from metadata supplied by the sample provider rather than from assay-based typing. The dataset comprised deeply sampled blood TCRbeta repertoires from subjects exposed to, actively infected with, or recovered from COVID-19. Sample metadata almost always included a de-identified subject ID, COVID-19 status, age in years and sex. The prospective study material was composed of cDNA or gDNA derived from T cells, B-cell-depleted T cells, or PBMCs. The repertoires were released in a freely available public database meant as a resource for research on the immune response to SARS-CoV-2. Samples were obtained from the ongoing ImmuneRACE study (first 160 participants) and from some 1,200 subjects provided by 6 global collaborators.

To note about this clone: The antigen it binds to is not known. No base quality values were provided; no much bigger clone lies one nucleotide off.

The immunoSEQ Assay, a bias-controlled multiplex PCR, was used to amplify TCRbeta CDR3 regions from genomic DNA. As for the original processing: Within the assay, amplification of reference gene primers was used to estimate how many nucleated cells each sample contained. To quantify the absolute abundance of each unique TCRbeta CDR3 rearrangement, sequence reads were collapsed and filtered. For each sample, productive Simpson clonality was calculated by taking the square root of Simpson's diversity index across productive rearrangements. TCRdb obtained this table from immuneACCESS and retained in-frame rearrangements with V and J assigned. These tables miss some clones; where compared with another copy, unresolved V genes account for less than half of the shortfall, and the remainder is unexplained. That table gives V, J and clone size, and the DNA gave D and trimming. The sample table holds under 300,000 clones, of which around 90% were seen once. About 1.6% of the sample is in the top ten clones.

General study outcomes and caveats: The amount of clinical and demographic metadata varied by source and participant and was provided uncurated.

Enrolling through a virtual design, the prospective study's participants ranged in age from roughly 18 to 95 years and lived across approximately 25 United States geographic areas. In the prospective study, participants were assigned to cohorts based on the clinical history participants reported in a screening survey and a study questionnaire. Recovered participants in ImmuneRACE Cohort 3 were defined by two consecutive negative NP/OP PCR tests, clearance by a healthcare professional, or resolution of symptoms. In the prospective study, whole blood, serum and a nasopharyngeal or oropharyngeal swab were collected from each participant by mobile phlebotomists. Participants in the prospective study had the option to provide additional blood draws and questionnaires over an approximately 2-month period. Blood samples from the prospective study were shipped frozen or at room temperature prior to DNA extraction.

The CDR3 runs 18 amino acids, cysteine and phenylalanine included. Only the CDR3 portion is preserved as DNA: 54 bases, with reading frame beginning at the first base. Material for sequencing was PBMCs or T cells enriched from blood (not recorded which). This receptor chain uses TRBV21-1 and TRBJ1-2. TRBV21-1 represents a pseudogene. This receptor was identified in a woman between 50 and 59 years old who had recovered from COVID-19. CDR3 reads: CASSKVMGGTVFNYGYTF. The DNA sequence reads TGTGCCAGCAGCAAAGTGATGGGAGGGACGGTCTTTAACTATGGCTACACCTTC.